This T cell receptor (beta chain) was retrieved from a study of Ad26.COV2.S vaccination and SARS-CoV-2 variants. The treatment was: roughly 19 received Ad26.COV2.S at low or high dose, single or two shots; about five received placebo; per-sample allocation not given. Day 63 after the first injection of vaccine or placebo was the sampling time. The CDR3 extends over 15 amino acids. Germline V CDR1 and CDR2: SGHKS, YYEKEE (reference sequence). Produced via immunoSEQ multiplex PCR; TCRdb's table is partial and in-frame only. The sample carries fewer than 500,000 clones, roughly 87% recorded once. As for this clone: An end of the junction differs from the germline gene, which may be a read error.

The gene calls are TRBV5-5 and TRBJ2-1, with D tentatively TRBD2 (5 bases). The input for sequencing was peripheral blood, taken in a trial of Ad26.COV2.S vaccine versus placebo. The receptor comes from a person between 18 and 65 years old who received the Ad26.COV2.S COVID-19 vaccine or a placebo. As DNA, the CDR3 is TGTGCCAGCAGCTCACTAAAAGCGTGGGAGACCTTAACGGTCTTC. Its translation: CASSSLKAWETLTVF.